This TCR beta chain was sequenced in a study of OX40 agonist ivuxolimab in advanced cancers. General study findings and limits: No antigen was identified for the clonally expanded peripheral T cells.

Sequencing was performed with immunoSEQ multiplex PCR; in TCRdb, only in-frame clones are kept and a portion is missing. Of tens of thousands of clones detected, just over 90% appear once; the ten largest clones hold 2% to 2.5%. About this clone itself: Its antigen is unknown.

Germline CDR1 reads SGHTA; CDR2 reads FQGNSA. Trimming removed 4 bases at V and 1 base at J, with 14 bases between. The CDR3 spans 16 residues. This receptor was taken from an adult with an advanced solid tumor such as melanoma, head and neck, liver or kidney cancer. The gene calls are TRBV7-2 and TRBJ2-1; D possibly corresponds to TRBD1 (7 bases). The sequenced sample was CD4+ or CD8+ T cells sorted from blood, obtained in a trial of the OX40 agonist ivuxolimab. This chain's CDR3 is CASSSQGGRSYNEQFF. The CDR3, as DNA: TGTGCCAGCAGCTCTCAGGGGGGCCGGTCCTACAATGAGCAGTTCTTC.